A single sample gave rise to the 15 T cell receptor beta chains below, sequenced in a study of blood T cells in healthy people across ages (dated by TCRdb to between 2014 and 2017). The library came from 5' RACE. A second PCR of about 6 to 11 cycles was performed with a sample-barcoded 5' primer and a J-beta primer mix. The public reads were quality trimmed at Q25 with fastp and then assembled into clones with MiXCR by TCRdb, keeping productive beta chains. Rows are unified per CDR3 protein, each entry keeping the most common DNA and genes. For this sample the table gives some 1.8 million distinct CDR3 sequences, of which about two fifths were detected only once. The ten largest make up more than 20% of the sample. Specimen: blood. These receptors all stem from a human donor in good health.

The rearrangement joins TRBV7-3 to TRBJ2-3; 8 positions match TRBD2. From germline, CDR1 is SGHTA and CDR2 FQGTGA. This CDR3 has 15 residues. Losses at the gene ends were 4 bases for V and 4 bases for J; bases not matched to a gene: 7. CDR3 region: CASSYSGGVADTQYF. In DNA form, the CDR3 reads TGTGCCAGCAGCTACAGCGGGGGTGTGGCAGATACGCAGTATTTT.

This clonotype is a singleton in its sample. This could be a read error, since a much larger clone is one nucleotide away. J is TRBJ2-5 and V is TRBV24-1, with 7 bases fitting TRBD1. The J call may be wrong; the DNA end is better matched by TRBJ2-1. Per the germline V gene, CDR1 is KGHDR and CDR2 is SFDVKD. This CDR3 is 15 amino acids long. The CDR3 DNA is TGTGCCACCAGTGATGGGGGACAGTACCAAGAGACCCAGTTCTTC. Amino acid sequence: CATSDGGQYQETQFF.

This clonotype showed up just a few times. V is TRBV12-3 or TRBV12-4 and J is TRBJ2-1; no firm D call. V dropped 2 bases and J dropped 6 bases, with 8 bases sitting between them. The CDR3 has 13 amino acids. CDR3 sequence (DNA): TGTGCCAGCAGTTTACTCAGCGTCAATGAGCAGTTCTTC. Its protein product is CASSLLSVNEQFF.

This rearrangement joins TRBV7-9 to TRBJ2-3; the D gene is possibly TRBD2 (6 bases). The germline V gene encodes CDR1 SEHNR and CDR2 FQNEAQ (reference sequence). There are 14 residues in the CDR3. Between the trimmed V and J ends, which lost 5 bases and 6 bases, there was a span of 15 bases. CDR3 in DNA: TGTGCCAGCAGCCTTTCCCGGGAGCGGGATACGCAGTATTTT. Residues: CASSLSRERDTQYF.

The rearrangement joins TRBV29-1 to TRBJ2-5; 7 nucleotides match TRBD1. V dropped 7 bases and J dropped 1; count of bases not matched to a gene: 6. The CDR3 spans 13 residues. Germline assignment: CDR1 SQVTM and CDR2 ANQGSEA. Here the CDR3 reads CSAVTGPQETQYF. In nucleotides, the CDR3 is TGCAGCGCAGTGACAGGGCCCCAAGAGACCCAGTACTTC.

This rearrangement joins TRBV20-1 to TRBJ2-2; 10 nucleotides match TRBD1. Germline CDR1 and CDR2: DFQATT and SNEGSKA (reference sequence). J lost 7 bases, V lost 6 bases, and 14 bases had no gene match. The length of the CDR3 is 16 residues. CDR3 nucleotides: TGCAGTGCCAGTCCTGGGGACAGGGGCGCCGGCGGGGAGCTGTTTTTT. It codes for CSASPGDRGAGGELFF.

This clonotype was seen ten or more times. V is TRBV6-2 or TRBV6-3 and J is TRBJ1-5, with D perhaps TRBD1 (5 bases). Per germline, CDR1 MNHEY and CDR2 SVGEGT. Trimming left V 2 bases short and J 6 bases short, with 8 bases between. The CDR3 has 13 residues. The CDR3 nucleotides are TGTGCCAGCAGTTACGGGGGTTCTCAGCCCCAGCATTTT. Translation gives CASSYGGSQPQHF.

In regard to this clonotype: At one end the junction does not follow the germline gene, possibly because of a read error. The chain couples TRBV18 to TRBJ1-5; tentative D call: TRBD1 (6 bases). Per germline, CDR1 KGHSH and CDR2 LQKENI. CDR3 size: 17 residues. The CDR3 here is CASSSPSSDRTYQPQHF. CDR3 bases: TGTGCCAGCTCATCACCTTCGTCTGACAGGACCTATCAGCCCCAGCATTTT.

The rearrangement joins TRBV6-6 to TRBJ1-5; no definite D call. CDR1 and CDR2 from the germline V gene are MNHNY and SVGAGI (reference sequence). The CDR3 covers 12 residues. V dropped 8 bases and J dropped 15 bases, with 20 bases sitting between them. CDR3 sequence: CASSNGVNSAHF. DNA for the CDR3: TGTGCCAGCTCGAACGGTGTGAATAGTGCGCATTTT.

V and J are TRBV10-3 and TRBJ1-1; 8 bases align to TRBD1. The V gene's germline CDR1 is ENHRY and CDR2 SYGVKD. The CDR3 is made up of 15 amino acids. V gave up 0 bases and J gave up 10 bases; unmatched junction bases: 10. This chain's CDR3 is CAISESMTRGHGAFF. Here the CDR3 DNA reads TGTGCCATCAGTGAGTCGATGACCAGGGGGCATGGAGCTTTCTTT.

The V and J genes are TRBV20-1 and TRBJ1-1; 10 bases map to TRBD1. Trimming took 6 bases from V and 7 from J; bases not matched to a gene: 8. The CDR3 runs 13 residues. Germline values: CDR1 DFQATT, CDR2 SNEGSKA (reference sequence). As DNA, the CDR3 is TGCAGTGCGTCCGGGACAGGGGCTTTTGAAGCTTTCTTT. Translating it yields CSASGTGAFEAFF.

The chain uses TRBV4-1 and TRBJ1-6; possible D gene TRBD1, 5 bases. This CDR3 has 14 residues. Germline V gene lookup returns CDR1 MGHRA and CDR2 YSYEKL. Trimming took 8 bases from V and 9 from J, leaving 17 bases between them. The CDR3 nucleotides read TGCGCCAGCGGGCCCATAGGGGATTTTTCACCCCTCCACTTT. Protein product: CASGPIGDFSPLHF.

This sequence joins TRBV29-1 and TRBJ2-5; the D gene is possibly TRBD2 (5 bases). The germline V gene encodes CDR1 SQVTM and CDR2 ANQGSEA. The CDR3 contains 14 residues. V was clipped by 3 bases and J by 0 bases, with 11 bases between them. Here the CDR3 reads CSVDEGGYQETQYF. The CDR3 DNA sequence: TGCAGCGTTGACGAAGGAGGTTACCAAGAGACCCAGTACTTC.

The count of this clonotype is one. This chain connects TRBV12-3 or TRBV12-4 to TRBJ1-2, with 9 nucleotides matching TRBD1. This CDR3 has 14 amino acids. V lost 5 bases and J lost 10; bases outside the gene matches: 11. The CDR3 bases are TGTGCCAGCAGTCCTTTGACAGGGGGAGGCCTCTACACCTTC. It yields the protein CASSPLTGGGLYTF.

This clonotype turned up a few times. The chain uses TRBV29-1 and TRBJ2-5; a possible D gene is TRBD1 (5 bases). The CDR3 is made up of 14 amino acids. Deletions cut 4 bases from V and 5 bases from J, with 17 bases between. Germline loops: CDR1 SQVTM, CDR2 ANQGSEA. As DNA, the CDR3 is TGCAGCGTTGTAGGGGCCCTTAGAGTGGAGACCCAGTACTTC. Residues: CSVVGALRVETQYF.